These 6 T cell receptor beta chains were all obtained from the same sample, sequenced in a study of blood T cells in healthy people across ages. For the second PCR, which ran for roughly 6 to 12 cycles, a sample-barcoded 5' primer and a J-beta primer mix were used. In TCRdb, the 5' RACE reads were re-called with MiXCR into one record per CDR3 protein. The sample includes over 1,500,000 distinct CDR3 sequences, about two fifths of them seen just once. The specimen was blood. These receptor sequences come from a human donor in good health.

This clonotype appeared a few times. The chain has TRBV4-3 and TRBJ1-1; D not certain. V was cut by 0 bases and J by 1 base, with 6 bases left in between. The germline CDR1 and CDR2 sequences are LGHNA and YSLEER. The CDR3 sequence is 14 residues long. CDR3 DNA sequence: TGCGCCAGCAGCCAAGAATGGAAGAACACTGAAGCTTTCTTT. The encoded protein is CASSQEWKNTEAFF.

This clonotype was found a few times. The V and J genes are TRBV2 and TRBJ2-5; 14 nucleotides align to TRBD2. CDR3 length equals 15 residues. Germline V gene lookup returns CDR1 SNHLY and CDR2 FYNNEI. The J segment lost 5 bases and the V segment lost 9 bases, leaving 8 bases of the junction unmatched. Written as DNA, the CDR3 is TGTGCCAGTGGGACTAGCGGGGGCCCGGCGGAGACCCAGTACTTC. Residues: CASGTSGGPAETQYF.

The chain uses TRBV7-6 and TRBJ2-1; D is perhaps TRBD1 or TRBD2 (5 bases each). From germline, CDR1 is SGHVS and CDR2 FNYEAQ. The CDR3 has 19 residues. The V end lost 1 base, the J end lost 0 bases, and 19 bases lay between the germline ends. The CDR3 DNA is TGTGCCAGCAGCTTAGTGTATTTGGGACGTTCGAGCTCCTACAATGAGCAGTTCTTC. This codes for CASSLVYLGRSSSYNEQFF. The variable domain in full, with the rest retrieved from reference TRBV7-6 and TRBJ2-1, is GAGVSQSPRYKVTKRGQDVALRCDPISGHVSLYWYRQALGQGPEFLTYFNYEAQQDKSGLPNDRFSAERPEGSISTLTIQRTEQRDSAMYRCASSLVYLGRSSSYNEQFFGPGTRLTVL.

This chain connects TRBV6-1 to TRBJ1-2; D may be TRBD1 (5 bases). The CDR3 sequence is 14 residues long. Trimming took 1 base from V and 4 from J, leaving 10 bases between them. Germline assignment: CDR1 MNHNS and CDR2 SASEGT. CDR3 residues: CASSEGGEAYGYTF. CDR3 sequence (DNA): TGTGCCAGCAGTGAAGGGGGCGAAGCCTATGGCTACACCTTC.

This rearrangement joins TRBV29-1 to TRBJ2-5, with TRBD1 matching over 7 bases. Gene TRBJ2-1 matches the end of the DNA better, so the J call may be wrong. Per germline, CDR1 SQVTM and CDR2 ANQGSEA. The CDR3 runs to 15 residues. CDR3 residues: CSVDPQGPPQETQFF. CDR3 coding DNA: TGCAGCGTTGACCCACAGGGGCCTCCGCAAGAGACCCAGTTCTTC.

The V and J genes are TRBV7-2 and TRBJ1-5; D is perhaps TRBD1 (6 bases). Trimming stripped 1 base from V and 6 bases from J, with 10 bases between. This CDR3 spans 14 amino acids. Germline values: CDR1 SGHTA, CDR2 FQGNSA. CDR3 nucleotide sequence: TGTGCCAGCAGCTTAGTGCAGGGGAGTCAGCCCCAGCATTTT. Translated, it gives CASSLVQGSQPQHF.